Listed below are T cell receptor beta chains from one sample, sequenced in a study of beta chain features in type 1 diabetes. Profiled with immunoSEQ multiplex PCR; TCRdb holds only in-frame clones, not every one. This table holds 550,000 to 850,000 clones, around 15% found once. The sample was naive CD4+ T cells from blood. These receptor sequences come from a man in his late teens or twenties with type 1 diabetes. CDR3s include the opening cysteine and the closing phenylalanine or tryptophan. A D gene is named only where the DNA matches it firmly. Some rows mark clone size as missing; the rest say once, few, many or name a class of expanded clone.

J gene: TRBJ2-6; CDR3 length: 17; D gene: TRBD1; clone size: few; V gene: TRBV7-3; CDR3 protein: CASSPGTGVSGANVLTF; CDR3 DNA: TGTGCCAGCAGCCCGGGGACAGGGGTCTCTGGGGCCAACGTCCTGACTTTC
J gene: TRBJ1-1; CDR3 length: 13; D gene: .; clone size: .; V gene: TRBV19; CDR3 protein: CASRDPASTEAFF; CDR3 DNA: TGTGCCAGTAGAGATCCTGCTAGCACTGAAGCTTTCTTT
J gene: TRBJ2-2; CDR3 length: 17; D gene: .; clone size: few; V gene: TRBV4-1; CDR3 protein: CASSQDQGGSNTGELFF; CDR3 DNA: TGCGCCAGCAGCCAAGATCAAGGGGGGTCGAACACCGGGGAGCTGTTTTTT
J gene: TRBJ1-2; CDR3 length: 16; D gene: TRBD1; clone size: .; V gene: TRBV6-1; CDR3 protein: CASSEASGQGRDGYTF; CDR3 DNA: TGTGCCAGCAGTGAAGCATCGGGACAGGGTCGAGATGGCTACACCTTC
J gene: TRBJ1-4; CDR3 length: 16; D gene: .; clone size: .; V gene: TRBV15; CDR3 protein: CATSSPSTATNEKLFF; CDR3 DNA: TGTGCCACCAGCAGCCCCAGTACCGCAACTAATGAAAAACTGTTTTTT
J gene: TRBJ2-1; CDR3 length: 17; D gene: .; clone size: .; V gene: TRBV6-1; CDR3 protein: CASSVPPGATGYNEQFF; CDR3 DNA: TGTGCCAGCAGTGTGCCCCCTGGGGCCACGGGATACAATGAGCAGTTCTTC
J gene: TRBJ2-3; CDR3 length: 14; D gene: TRBD2; clone size: few; V gene: TRBV27; CDR3 protein: CASTLAGPTDTQYF; CDR3 DNA: TGTGCCAGCACGCTAGCGGGGCCCACAGATACGCAGTATTTT
J gene: TRBJ1-6; CDR3 length: 14; D gene: TRBD1; clone size: few; V gene: TRBV10-3; CDR3 protein: CAIKPDRVDSPLHF; CDR3 DNA: TGTGCCATCAAACCGGACAGGGTAGATTCACCCCTCCACTTT
J gene: TRBJ1-2; CDR3 length: 15; D gene: .; clone size: few; V gene: TRBV19; CDR3 protein: CASSMGDGHSYGYTF; CDR3 DNA: TGTGCCAGTAGCATGGGGGACGGACACTCCTATGGCTACACCTTC
J gene: TRBJ1-1; CDR3 length: 11; D gene: .; clone size: few; V gene: TRBV20-1; CDR3 protein: CSARQNAEAFF; CDR3 DNA: TGCAGTGCTAGACAGAACGCTGAAGCTTTCTTT
J gene: TRBJ1-5; CDR3 length: 14; D gene: .; clone size: .; V gene: TRBV7-2; CDR3 protein: CASTNAPGNQPQHF; CDR3 DNA: TGTGCCAGCACAAATGCCCCAGGGAACCAGCCCCAGCATTTT
J gene: TRBJ2-3; CDR3 length: 13; D gene: TRBD1; clone size: .; V gene: TRBV2; CDR3 protein: CATQGQGGDTQYF; CDR3 DNA: TGTGCCACCCAGGGACAGGGAGGGGATACGCAGTATTTT
J gene: TRBJ2-3; CDR3 length: 18; D gene: .; clone size: .; V gene: TRBV1; CDR3 protein: CTSSQGGLAGRRPDTQYF; CDR3 DNA: TGCACCAGCAGCCAAGGGGGACTAGCGGGGCGGAGGCCAGATACGCAGTATTTT
J gene: TRBJ1-1; CDR3 length: 14; D gene: .; clone size: .; V gene: TRBV9; CDR3 protein: CASSVQGMNTEAFF; CDR3 DNA: TGTGCCAGCAGTGTACAGGGAATGAACACTGAAGCTTTCTTT
J gene: TRBJ1-1; CDR3 length: 14; D gene: .; clone size: .; V gene: TRBV6-1; CDR3 protein: CASSLTDRNTEAFF; CDR3 DNA: TGTGCCAGCAGTCTCACTGACAGGAACACTGAAGCTTTCTTT
J gene: TRBJ1-1; CDR3 length: 16; D gene: TRBD1; clone size: .; V gene: TRBV5-1; CDR3 protein: CASSLVGQGAHTEAFF; CDR3 DNA: TGCGCCAGCAGCTTGGTCGGACAGGGGGCACACACTGAAGCTTTCTTT
J gene: TRBJ2-1; CDR3 length: 13; D gene: .; clone size: .; V gene: TRBV30; CDR3 protein: CAWSTGLRNEQFF; CDR3 DNA: TGTGCCTGGAGTACGGGACTCCGCAATGAGCAGTTCTTC
J gene: TRBJ2-2; CDR3 length: 13; D gene: .; clone size: .; V gene: TRBV19; CDR3 protein: CASSGGLAGELFF; CDR3 DNA: TGTGCCAGTAGCGGCGGACTGGCCGGGGAGCTGTTTTTT
J gene: TRBJ2-1; CDR3 length: 12; D gene: .; clone size: .; V gene: TRBV10-3; CDR3 protein: CAISEVGNEQFF; CDR3 DNA: TGTGCCATCAGTGAGGTGGGTAATGAGCAGTTCTTC
J gene: TRBJ1-4; CDR3 length: 12; D gene: .; clone size: few; V gene: TRBV6-6; CDR3 protein: CAASATNEKLFF; CDR3 DNA: TGTGCCGCGAGTGCAACTAATGAAAAACTGTTTTTT
J gene: TRBJ2-1; CDR3 length: 11; D gene: .; clone size: few; V gene: TRBV30; CDR3 protein: CAWSVLEEQFF; CDR3 DNA: TGTGCCTGGAGTGTACTGGAAGAGCAGTTCTTC
J gene: TRBJ2-7; CDR3 length: 12; D gene: .; clone size: few; V gene: TRBV2; CDR3 protein: CASGKQGYEQYF; CDR3 DNA: TGTGCCAGCGGGAAACAGGGCTACGAGCAGTACTTC
J gene: TRBJ1-5; CDR3 length: 15; D gene: .; clone size: .; V gene: TRBV6-1; CDR3 protein: CASSDIEGIVQPQHF; CDR3 DNA: TGTGCCAGCAGTGATATTGAAGGGATAGTTCAGCCCCAGCATTTT
J gene: TRBJ1-5; CDR3 length: 13; D gene: TRBD1; clone size: .; V gene: TRBV30; CDR3 protein: CAWSQGDSQPQHF; CDR3 DNA: TGTGCCTGGAGCCAGGGGGACAGCCAGCCCCAGCATTTT
J gene: TRBJ2-1; CDR3 length: 15; D gene: .; clone size: few; V gene: TRBV30; CDR3 protein: CAWTPLAGAPGEQFF; CDR3 DNA: TGTGCCTGGACCCCACTGGCGGGGGCCCCAGGTGAGCAGTTCTTC
J gene: TRBJ1-5; CDR3 length: 13; D gene: TRBD1; clone size: .; V gene: TRBV13; CDR3 protein: CASSWDRGQPQHF; CDR3 DNA: TGTGCCAGCAGCTGGGACAGGGGACAGCCCCAGCATTTT
J gene: TRBJ2-1; CDR3 length: 13; D gene: .; clone size: .; V gene: TRBV29-1; CDR3 protein: CSGVGPEGYEQFF; CDR3 DNA: TGCAGCGGTGTTGGACCGGAGGGATATGAGCAGTTCTTC
J gene: TRBJ2-7; CDR3 length: 15; D gene: TRBD1; clone size: .; V gene: TRBV30; CDR3 protein: CAWRKPQGPTYEQYF; CDR3 DNA: TGTGCCTGGAGGAAACCACAGGGGCCCACGTACGAGCAGTACTTC
J gene: TRBJ1-2; CDR3 length: 14; D gene: .; clone size: few; V gene: TRBV5-1; CDR3 protein: CASSLATENYGYTF; CDR3 DNA: TGCGCCAGCAGCTTGGCGACAGAGAACTATGGCTACACCTTC
J gene: TRBJ2-1; CDR3 length: 12; D gene: .; clone size: .; V gene: TRBV19; CDR3 protein: CASSKGQNEQFF; CDR3 DNA: TGTGCCAGTAGCAAAGGACAGAATGAGCAGTTCTTC
J gene: TRBJ2-5; CDR3 length: 12; D gene: TRBD1; clone size: .; V gene: TRBV29-1; CDR3 protein: CSAGTGGETQYF; CDR3 DNA: TGCAGCGCTGGGACAGGCGGAGAGACCCAGTACTTC
J gene: TRBJ1-1; CDR3 length: 16; D gene: .; clone size: .; V gene: TRBV4-2; CDR3 protein: CASSPSEGQLNTEAFF; CDR3 DNA: TGTGCCAGCAGCCCCTCGGAGGGGCAGTTGAACACTGAAGCTTTCTTT
J gene: TRBJ2-5; CDR3 length: 13; D gene: .; clone size: few; V gene: TRBV28; CDR3 protein: CAWRRRGQETQYF; CDR3 DNA: TGTGCTTGGCGTCGAAGGGGTCAAGAGACCCAGTACTTC
J gene: TRBJ2-1; CDR3 length: 16; D gene: TRBD1; clone size: .; V gene: TRBV7-2; CDR3 protein: CASSTRQGSSYNEQFF; CDR3 DNA: TGTGCCAGCAGCACCAGACAGGGGAGCTCCTACAATGAGCAGTTCTTC
J gene: TRBJ2-6; CDR3 length: 15; D gene: .; clone size: .; V gene: TRBV27; CDR3 protein: CASRNRISGANVLTF; CDR3 DNA: TGTGCCAGCAGAAACAGGATCTCTGGGGCCAACGTCCTGACTTTC
J gene: TRBJ1-5; CDR3 length: 13; D gene: TRBD1; clone size: few; V gene: TRBV11-2; CDR3 protein: CASSSQGNQPQHF; CDR3 DNA: TGTGCCAGCAGCTCACAGGGGAATCAGCCCCAGCATTTT
J gene: TRBJ2-1; CDR3 length: 15; D gene: TRBD2; clone size: .; V gene: TRBV5-6; CDR3 protein: CASSFQRGSYNEQFF; CDR3 DNA: TGTGCCAGCAGCTTCCAGCGGGGCTCCTACAATGAGCAGTTCTTC
J gene: TRBJ2-5; CDR3 length: 14; D gene: TRBD2; clone size: few; V gene: TRBV6-5; CDR3 protein: CASSDREAEETQYF; CDR3 DNA: TGTGCCAGCAGTGACCGGGAGGCAGAAGAGACCCAGTACTTC
J gene: TRBJ1-1; CDR3 length: 16; D gene: .; clone size: .; V gene: TRBV4-1; CDR3 protein: CASSDHGGGLNTEAFF; CDR3 DNA: TGCGCCAGCAGCGACCATGGGGGTGGCTTGAACACTGAAGCTTTCTTT
J gene: TRBJ2-3; CDR3 length: 14; D gene: .; clone size: few; V gene: TRBV5-4; CDR3 protein: CASSERVLTDTQYF; CDR3 DNA: TGTGCCAGCAGCGAGCGGGTCCTCACAGATACGCAGTATTTT
J gene: TRBJ1-1; CDR3 length: 15; D gene: .; clone size: .; V gene: TRBV18; CDR3 protein: CASSPGEGYNTEAFF; CDR3 DNA: TGTGCCAGCTCGCCCGGGGAGGGGTACAACACTGAAGCTTTCTTT
J gene: TRBJ1-2; CDR3 length: 11; D gene: .; clone size: few; V gene: TRBV20-1; CDR3 protein: CSARDNLETLF; CDR3 DNA: TGCAGTGCTAGAGATAACTTGGAGACTCTCTTC
J gene: TRBJ1-2; CDR3 length: 12; D gene: .; clone size: few; V gene: TRBV30; CDR3 protein: CAWSVEVYGYTF; CDR3 DNA: TGTGCCTGGAGTGTAGAGGTCTATGGCTACACCTTC
J gene: TRBJ2-3; CDR3 length: 15; D gene: .; clone size: .; V gene: TRBV27; CDR3 protein: CASQGSSALTDTQYF; CDR3 DNA: TGTGCCAGTCAGGGATCTAGCGCTCTGACAGATACGCAGTATTTT
J gene: TRBJ2-1; CDR3 length: 14; D gene: TRBD1; clone size: few; V gene: TRBV6-1; CDR3 protein: CASNWGQGAGSQFF; CDR3 DNA: TGTGCCAGCAATTGGGGACAGGGGGCAGGCTCGCAGTTCTTC
J gene: TRBJ1-1; CDR3 length: 11; D gene: .; clone size: few; V gene: TRBV7-2; CDR3 protein: CASSFFAEAFF; CDR3 DNA: TGTGCCAGCAGCTTCTTCGCTGAAGCTTTCTTT
J gene: TRBJ1-1; CDR3 length: 12; D gene: .; clone size: .; V gene: TRBV29-1; CDR3 protein: CSVGRAVTEAFF; CDR3 DNA: TGCAGCGTTGGCAGGGCCGTCACTGAAGCTTTCTTT
J gene: TRBJ2-1; CDR3 length: 13; D gene: .; clone size: .; V gene: TRBV14; CDR3 protein: CASSPYPPEKQFF; CDR3 DNA: TGTGCCAGCAGTCCTTACCCCCCGGAGAAGCAGTTCTTC
J gene: TRBJ1-5; CDR3 length: 14; D gene: .; clone size: .; V gene: TRBV6-6; CDR3 protein: CASSYTYSNQPQHF; CDR3 DNA: TGTGCCAGCAGTTACACATATAGCAATCAGCCCCAGCATTTT
J gene: TRBJ1-5; CDR3 length: 13; D gene: .; clone size: few; V gene: TRBV7-9; CDR3 protein: CASSSGGNQPQHF; CDR3 DNA: TGTGCCAGCTCCTCAGGGGGCAATCAGCCCCAGCATTTT
J gene: TRBJ1-2; CDR3 length: 13; D gene: TRBD1; clone size: .; V gene: TRBV27; CDR3 protein: CASRPTGAAGYTF; CDR3 DNA: TGTGCCAGCAGACCCACAGGGGCGGCTGGCTACACCTTC